This section outlines one TCR beta chain sequence together with its context. Its target is not known. Generated by immunoSEQ multiplex PCR, the TCRdb table keeps only in-frame clones and is missing some. This table has fewer than 180,000 clones, roughly 90% appearing once. Second-dose intervals of approximately 4 or approximately 12 weeks were pooled. These data come from a study of T cell responses to AZD1222 COVID-19 vaccine. General study results and limits: Repertoire sampling occurred only after the peak T cell response. The CD4 TCRs associated with vaccination extended across spike and predominated at 160-218 and 743-854. Increased Spike-specific TCR breadth and depth were observed after two AZD1222 doses.

Germline assignment: CDR1 GTSNPN and CDR2 SVGIG (reference sequence). V shed 1 base and J 5 bases; nucleotides not matched to a gene: 7. The CDR3 is 14 amino acids. The source material was peripheral blood, sampled 28 days after the second AZD1222 dose. This receptor was identified in an adult who received the AZD1222 COVID-19 vaccine. The chain recombines TRBV30 with TRBJ1-1, with 7 bases that match TRBD1. The CDR3 nucleotides are TGTGCCTGGAGTGGGGAGGGGGCGAGTACTGAAGCTTTCTTT. Encoded protein: CAWSGEGASTEAFF.